Each of the 25 T cell receptor beta chains below was sequenced from the same sample in a study of cytomegalovirus exposure and HLA in healthy donors. Sequencing used immunoSEQ multiplex PCR; TCRdb keeps in-frame clones, though not all of them. Counted here are about 150,000 clones, just over 85% occurring once; the ten biggest clones make up 2% to 2.5%. The sequencing input was PBMCs. These TCRs come from a human donor in good health.

The chain joins TRBV5-1 to TRBJ2-5; 8 positions agree with TRBD1. Unmatched junction bases numbered 1, after V lost 5 bases and J lost 1 base. Germline V gene lookup returns CDR1 SGHRS and CDR2 YFSETQ. The CDR3 consists of 13 residues. The CDR3 protein is CASRGTGQETQYF. Written as DNA, the CDR3 is TGCGCCAGCAGGGGGACAGGCCAAGAGACCCAGTACTTC.

The CDR3 region has the DNA TGTGCCAGCAGTTTAGTCAACGAGCAGTACTTC. This gives the protein CASSLVNEQYF. The V call is TRBV28, the J call TRBJ2-7; D unresolved. CDR3 length: 11 residues. V lost 2 bases, J lost 5 bases, and 4 bases lay in between. The germline gives CDR1 MDHEN, CDR2 SYDVKM.

The chain carries TRBV28 and TRBJ2-1; unclear D gene. CDR1 MDHEN and CDR2 SYDVKM come from the germline V gene. Trimming took off 10 bases at V and 0 bases at J, with 7 bases between the two ends. CDR3 length equals 12 residues. In DNA form, the CDR3 reads TGTGCCACTTCCAGCTCCTACAATGAGCAGTTCTTC. Translation: CATSSSYNEQFF.

V is TRBV19 and J is TRBJ1-5, with D unresolved. The germline CDR1 and CDR2 sequences are LNHDA and SQIVND (reference sequence). The CDR3 spans 17 residues. Deletions cut 3 bases from V and 6 bases from J, with 21 bases between. The CDR3 coding sequence is TGTGCCAGTAGTATTGAGGTCCCCTGGGTAATGGGTCAGCCCCAGCATTTT. Translating gives CASSIEVPWVMGQPQHF.

This clone was recorded only once. The chain joins TRBV29-1 to TRBJ2-5; weak D call: TRBD2 (5 bases). Germline V gene data show CDR1 as SQVTM and CDR2 as ANQGSEA. V was cut by 0 bases and J by 3 bases, with 11 bases left in between. CDR3 length: 14 amino acids. The CDR3 region is CSVEEWTGKETQYF. CDR3 DNA: TGCAGCGTTGAAGAATGGACGGGGAAAGAGACCCAGTACTTC. The variable domain in full, with the rest retrieved from reference TRBV29-1 and TRBJ2-5, is SAVISQKPSRDICQRGTSLTIQCQVDSQVTMMFWYRQQPGQSLTLIATANQGSEATYESGFVIDKFPISRPNLTFSTLTVSNMSPEDSSIYLCSVEEWTGKETQYFGPGTRLLVL.

This clone was observed a few times. This chain uses TRBV15 with TRBJ1-5; 7 bases are a match to TRBD1. This CDR3 comprises 14 residues. Germline trimming cut 5 bases from V and 5 bases from J; bases unmatched to any gene: 6. Germline V gene sequence: CDR1 LNHNV, CDR2 YYDKDF (reference sequence). The CDR3 sequence is CATSSTGPHQPQHF. For the CDR3, the DNA is TGTGCCACCAGCTCGACAGGGCCCCATCAGCCCCAGCATTTT.

This chain connects TRBV10-3 to TRBJ1-1, with D maybe TRBD1 (5 bases). Trimming stripped 3 bases from V and 8 bases from J, with 10 bases between. CDR1 and CDR2 (germline): ENHRY, SYGVKD. The CDR3 extends over 12 amino acids. The CDR3 loop reads CAISDRALEAFF. DNA for the CDR3: TGTGCCATCAGTGACAGGGCACTCGAAGCTTTCTTT.

This clone was seen a few times. Other DNA sequences from this sample encode an identical CDR3 as well. V is TRBV30 and J is TRBJ2-5; D unclear. In germline, CDR1 is GTSNPN, CDR2 SVGIG (reference sequence). CDR3 length: 13 residues. Trimming took off 0 bases at V and 4 bases at J, with 9 bases between the two ends. The CDR3 loop is CAWSVSRRETQYF. The CDR3 region has the DNA TGTGCCTGGAGTGTTTCTAGACGAGAGACCCAGTACTTC.

The chain has TRBV6-5 and TRBJ2-2; tentatively, D is TRBD1 (5 bases). Germline CDR1 MNHEY, CDR2 SVGAGI. CDR3 length: 14 residues. The V end lost 5 bases, the J end lost 0 bases, and 7 bases lay between the germline ends. CDR3 in DNA: TGTGCCAGCAGTCTGACAGCGAACACCGGGGAGCTGTTTTTT. It translates to CASSLTANTGELFF.

V is TRBV5-6 and J is TRBJ1-2; D is uncertain. Between the trimmed V and J ends, which lost 2 bases and 0 bases, there was a span of 11 bases. This CDR3 comprises 15 residues. The germline CDR1 and CDR2 sequences are SGHDT and YYEEEE. In DNA, the CDR3 is TGTGCCAGCAGCTTTGCCTACAGTTCTAACTATGGCTACACCTTC. This gives the protein CASSFAYSSNYGYTF.

This chain links TRBV19 with TRBJ2-1; D gene unclear. The V end was cut by 7 bases, the J end by 5 bases, with 6 bases between. CDR1 is LNHDA and CDR2 is SQIVND in the germline V gene (reference sequence). This CDR3 is 11 amino acids long. The CDR3 coding sequence is TGTGCCAGTATCGTTGACAATGAGCAGTTCTTC. Its protein is CASIVDNEQFF.

The chain uses TRBV5-1 and TRBJ2-7, with a possible D match to TRBD2 (6 bases). The CDR3 length is 13 residues. Germline V CDR1 and CDR2: SGHRS, YFSETQ. Trimming pared 4 bases from V and 1 base from J, leaving 9 bases between. The CDR3 DNA follows: TGCGCCAGCAGCCAGGGACTGTCCTACGAGCAGTACTTC. Translated, it gives CASSQGLSYEQYF.

Only one count was recorded for this clone. The chain recombines TRBV5-5 with TRBJ1-2, with a possible D match to TRBD1 (6 bases). Trimming removed 0 bases from V and 4 bases from J, with 10 bases in between. Germline-derived CDR1 and CDR2 are SGHKS and YYEKEE (reference sequence). The CDR3 loop spans 14 amino acids. CDR3 nucleotides: TGTGCCAGCAGCTTGGCCACAGGGACCTATGGCTACACCTTC. This encodes CASSLATGTYGYTF.

The gene calls are TRBV27 and TRBJ2-7; 9 bases agree with TRBD2. The CDR3 spans 16 residues. Germline CDR1 reads MNHEY; CDR2 reads SMNVEV (reference sequence). The J segment lost 3 bases and the V segment lost 7 bases, leaving 13 bases of the junction unmatched. CDR3 nucleotide sequence: TGTGCCAGCATGCATAGAACCGGGACTAGCTTCTACGAGCAGTACTTC. Its protein is CASMHRTGTSFYEQYF.

The chain employs TRBV11-2 and TRBJ1-1; TRBD1 might be the D (6 bases). The germline V gene encodes CDR1 SGHAT and CDR2 FQNNGV. Trimming took off 5 bases at V and 3 bases at J, with 10 bases between the two ends. The CDR3 consists of 13 residues. DNA for the CDR3: TGTGCCAGCAGCCCCTCAGGGGACACTGAAGCTTTCTTT. Translation gives CASSPSGDTEAFF.

This clone showed up just a few times. The V and J genes are TRBV2 and TRBJ1-2; 10 positions agree with TRBD1. Germline V gene data show CDR1 as SNHLY and CDR2 as FYNNEI. V was pared by 3 bases and J by 4 bases, with 5 bases of the junction left unmatched. There are 15 residues in the CDR3. The CDR3 sequence: CASSEGQGQAYGYTF. In nucleotides, the CDR3 is TGTGCCAGCAGTGAGGGACAGGGGCAAGCCTATGGCTACACCTTC.

The chain has TRBV29-1 and TRBJ2-1; 8 bases align to TRBD2. There are 14 residues in the CDR3. CDR1 and CDR2 (germline): SQVTM, ANQGSEA. After removal of 6 bases from V and 3 bases from J, the junction contained 7 bases not matched to a gene. The CDR3 loop reads CSVGFLAGYNEQFF. CDR3 coding DNA: TGCAGCGTCGGGTTCCTAGCGGGCTACAATGAGCAGTTCTTC.

The rearrangement joins TRBV28 to TRBJ2-3; D call uncertain. Germline-derived CDR1 and CDR2 are MDHEN and SYDVKM. The CDR3 loop spans 12 amino acids. Trimming cost V 6 bases and J 7 bases, with 11 bases left between them. The CDR3 DNA reads as TGTGCCAGCAGGGCTAGGAGTCATACGCAGTATTTT. It specifies CASRARSHTQYF.

In this sample, this clone turned up once. The chain links TRBV30 to TRBJ2-2; D is unresolved. Trimming pared 3 bases from V and 7 bases from J, leaving 6 bases between. This CDR3 is 11 amino acids long. CDR1 and CDR2 from the germline V gene are GTSNPN and SVGIG (reference sequence). This CDR3 is CAWREIGELFF. Here the CDR3 DNA reads TGTGCCTGGAGGGAGATCGGGGAGCTGTTTTTT. Together with reference TRBV30 and TRBJ2-2, the CDR3 gives the full variable domain: SQTIHQWPATLVQPVGSPLSLECTVEGTSNPNLYWYRQAAGRGLQLLFYSVGIGQISSEVPQNLSASRPQDRQFILSSKKLLLSDSGFYLCAWREIGELFFGEGSRLTVL.

J is TRBJ1-1 and V is TRBV6-5; possible D gene TRBD1, 6 bases. The CDR3 sequence is 14 residues long. The V gene lost 6 bases and the J gene lost 5 bases, with 16 bases spanning the gap. CDR1 is MNHEY, CDR2 SVGAGI, per germline. CDR3 residues: CASRTTTGRTEAFF. The CDR3 DNA follows: TGTGCCAGCAGAACGACCACAGGGAGAACTGAAGCTTTCTTT.

The rearrangement joins TRBV5-4 to TRBJ2-1, with D perhaps TRBD2 (6 bases). The CDR3 contains 15 residues. Per the germline V gene, CDR1 is SGHNT and CDR2 is YYREEE (reference sequence). With 1 base removed from V and 3 bases from J, the gap between germline ends came to 11 bases. CDR3 DNA sequence: TGTGCCAGCAGCTTGCGGAGGGGTTTCTACAATGAGCAGTTCTTC. It codes for CASSLRRGFYNEQFF.

This clone showed up just a few times. The chain joins TRBV2 to TRBJ1-2; D is perhaps TRBD1 (6 bases). The CDR3 loop spans 14 amino acids. Germline CDR1 is SNHLY and CDR2 is FYNNEI. The V gene lost 6 bases and the J gene lost 8 bases, with 19 bases spanning the gap. The CDR3 spells CASRRISDRKGYTF. CDR3 nucleotide sequence: TGTGCCAGCAGAAGAATCTCTGACAGGAAGGGCTACACCTTC.

On this clone: The same CDR3 is also encoded by other DNA sequences in this sample. The chain uses TRBV7-9 and TRBJ2-7; the match to TRBD2 covers 10 bases. Trimming took 3 bases from V and 5 from J; bases not matched to a gene: 4. Germline assignment: CDR1 SEHNR and CDR2 FQNEAQ (reference sequence). The CDR3 sequence is 14 residues long. CDR3 DNA: TGTGCCAGCAGCTTGGGGCTAGCGGGAGACGAGCAGTACTTC. This encodes CASSLGLAGDEQYF.

This clone was seen a single time. The chain links TRBV6-5 to TRBJ1-1, with D unresolved. The CDR3 extends over 14 amino acids. Germline CDR1 reads MNHEY; CDR2 reads SVGAGI. With 0 bases removed from V and 1 base from J, the gap between germline ends came to 6 bases. The CDR3 bases are TGTGCCAGCAGTTACTCCCAGCGGAACACTGAAGCTTTCTTT. This encodes CASSYSQRNTEAFF.

CDR3 sequence (DNA): TGTGCCAGCAGCTTGGAAGGGGGCCTGAGGCCCCAGCATTTT. It codes for CASSLEGGLRPQHF. This chain joins TRBV5-8 and TRBJ1-5, with TRBD1 identical over 7 bases. This CDR3 has 14 residues. The ends lost 0 bases at V and 9 bases at J; junction bases unmatched: 6. CDR1 SGHTS and CDR2 YDEGEE come from the germline V gene.